This T cell receptor beta chain was sequenced in a study of tumor-infiltrating lymphocytes in primary liver carcinoma. As for this clonotype: Antigen unknown. Germline is not matched at one junction end, which may reflect a read error.

Total RNA and DNA came together from around 20-30 mg of bulk tissue without cell sorting. Making TCR beta cDNA involved around 520 ng total RNA and a constant-region primer. Researchers made the TCR beta libraries by running three nested multiplex PCR rounds with slightly modified ARM-PCR. From the multiplex PCR reads, TCRdb called clonotypes with MiXCR, one entry per CDR3 protein. This sample has 90,000 to 110,000 distinct CDR3 sequences, with 80% to 85% found just once. General observations from the study: All five tumor regions shared only about 8-25% of top clones.

The origin of this receptor is a man in his forties or fifties with primary liver carcinoma and hepatitis B virus infection. Sequencing was performed on liver tumor tissue from sampling region 3. Subset in this sample: tumor region T3, left-lateral pole.

CDR3 nucleotide sequence: TGCAGCGTTAGATCTGGAAACTCCATATATTTT. Translation gives CSVRSGNSIYF. The rearrangement uses TRBV29-1 and TRBJ1-3; D remains ambiguous. Germline CDR1 reads SQVTM; CDR2 reads ANQGSEA. This CDR3 comprises 11 residues.